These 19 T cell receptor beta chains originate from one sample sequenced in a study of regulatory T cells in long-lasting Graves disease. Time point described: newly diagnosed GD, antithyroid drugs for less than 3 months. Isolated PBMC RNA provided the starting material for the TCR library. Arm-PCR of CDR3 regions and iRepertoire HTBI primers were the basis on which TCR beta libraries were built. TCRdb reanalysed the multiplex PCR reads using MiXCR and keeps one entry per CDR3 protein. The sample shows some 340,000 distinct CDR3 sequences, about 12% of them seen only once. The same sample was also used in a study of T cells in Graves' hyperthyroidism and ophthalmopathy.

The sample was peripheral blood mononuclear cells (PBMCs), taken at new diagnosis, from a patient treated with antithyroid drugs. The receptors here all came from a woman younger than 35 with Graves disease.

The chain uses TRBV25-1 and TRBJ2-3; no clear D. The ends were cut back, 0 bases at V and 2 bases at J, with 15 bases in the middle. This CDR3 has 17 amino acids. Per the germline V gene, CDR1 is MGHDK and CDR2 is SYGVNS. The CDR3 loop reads CASSEYSGGLITDTQYF. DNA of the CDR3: TGTGCCAGCAGTGAATACAGTGGTGGGCTAATCACAGATACGCAGTATTTT.

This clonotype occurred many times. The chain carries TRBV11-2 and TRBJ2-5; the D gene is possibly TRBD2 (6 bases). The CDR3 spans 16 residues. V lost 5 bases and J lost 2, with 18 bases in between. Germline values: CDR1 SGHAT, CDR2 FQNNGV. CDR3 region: CASSPRLGGRQETQYF. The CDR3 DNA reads TGTGCCAGCAGCCCCCGCCTCGGGGGACGGCAAGAGACCCAGTACTTC.

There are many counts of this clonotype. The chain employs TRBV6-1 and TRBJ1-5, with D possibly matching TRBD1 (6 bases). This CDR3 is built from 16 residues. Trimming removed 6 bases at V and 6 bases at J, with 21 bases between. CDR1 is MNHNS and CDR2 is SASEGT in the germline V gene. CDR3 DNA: TGTGCCAGCAGACCCCCGAGGCAGGGGTCGGGTCAGCCCCAGCATTTT. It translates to CASRPPRQGSGQPQHF.

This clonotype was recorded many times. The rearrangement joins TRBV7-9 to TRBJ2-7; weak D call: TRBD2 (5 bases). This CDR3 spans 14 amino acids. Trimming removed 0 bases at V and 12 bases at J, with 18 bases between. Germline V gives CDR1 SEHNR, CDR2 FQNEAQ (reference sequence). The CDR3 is CASSLAGGGDPVYF. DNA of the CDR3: TGTGCCAGCAGCTTAGCTGGAGGAGGAGACCCCGTGTACTTC.

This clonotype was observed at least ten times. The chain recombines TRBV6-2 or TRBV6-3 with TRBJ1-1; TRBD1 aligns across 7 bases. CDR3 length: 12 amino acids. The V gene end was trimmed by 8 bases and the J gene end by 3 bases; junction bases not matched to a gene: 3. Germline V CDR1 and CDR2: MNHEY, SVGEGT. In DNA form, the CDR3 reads TGTGCCAGCCGGGACAGATACACTGAAGCTTTCTTT. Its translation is CASRDRYTEAFF.

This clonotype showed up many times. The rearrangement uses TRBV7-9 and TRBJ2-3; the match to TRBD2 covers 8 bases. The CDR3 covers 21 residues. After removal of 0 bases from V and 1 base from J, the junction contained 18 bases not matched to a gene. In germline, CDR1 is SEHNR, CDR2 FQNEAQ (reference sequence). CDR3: CASSLALGERELFGGTDTQYF. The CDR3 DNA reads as TGTGCCAGCAGCTTAGCGCTGGGAGAGCGGGAGCTCTTCGGGGGCACAGATACGCAGTATTTT.

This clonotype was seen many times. CDR3 protein: CASTDRGNSYNEQFF. Written as DNA, the CDR3 is TGTGCCAGCACCGACCGGGGTAACTCCTACAATGAGCAGTTCTTC. This chain connects TRBV12-3 or TRBV12-4 to TRBJ2-1, with D possibly TRBD2 on 5 matching bases. This CDR3 has 15 amino acids. V gave up 7 bases and J gave up 0 bases, with 13 bases separating them.

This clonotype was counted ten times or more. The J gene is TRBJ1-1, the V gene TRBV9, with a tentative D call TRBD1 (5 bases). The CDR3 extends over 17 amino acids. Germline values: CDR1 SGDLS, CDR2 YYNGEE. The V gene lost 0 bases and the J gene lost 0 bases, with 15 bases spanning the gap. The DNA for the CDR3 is TGTGCCAGCAGCGTAGGACAGTTCAATAACATGAACACTGAAGCTTTCTTT. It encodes CASSVGQFNNMNTEAFF.

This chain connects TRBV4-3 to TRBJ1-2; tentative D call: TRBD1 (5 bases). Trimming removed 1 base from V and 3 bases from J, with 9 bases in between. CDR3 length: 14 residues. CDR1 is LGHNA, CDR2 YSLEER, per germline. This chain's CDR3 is CASSQAGTDYGYTF. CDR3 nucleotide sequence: TGCGCCAGCAGCCAAGCGGGGACTGACTATGGCTACACCTTC.

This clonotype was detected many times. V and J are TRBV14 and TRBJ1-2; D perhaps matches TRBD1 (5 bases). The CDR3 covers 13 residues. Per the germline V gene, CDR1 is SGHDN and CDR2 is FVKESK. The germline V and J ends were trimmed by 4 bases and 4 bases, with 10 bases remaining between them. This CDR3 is CASSRDLSYGYTF. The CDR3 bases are TGTGCCAGCAGCCGGGACTTAAGCTATGGCTACACCTTC. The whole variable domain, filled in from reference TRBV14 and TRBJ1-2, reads EAGVTQFPSHSVIEKGQTVTLRCDPISGHDNLYWYRRVMGKEIKFLLHFVKESKQDESGMPNNRFLAERTGGTYSTLKVQPAELEDSGVYFCASSRDLSYGYTFGSGTRLTVV.

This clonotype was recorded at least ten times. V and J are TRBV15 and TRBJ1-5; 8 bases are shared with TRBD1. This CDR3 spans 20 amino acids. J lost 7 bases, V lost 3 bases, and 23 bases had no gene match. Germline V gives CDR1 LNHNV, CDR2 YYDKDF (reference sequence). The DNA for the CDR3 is TGTGCCACCAGCAGCGGAGTCAGGGATGGCAGGGGGCTCTCGGAACAGCCCCAGCATTTT. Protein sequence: CATSSGVRDGRGLSEQPQHF.

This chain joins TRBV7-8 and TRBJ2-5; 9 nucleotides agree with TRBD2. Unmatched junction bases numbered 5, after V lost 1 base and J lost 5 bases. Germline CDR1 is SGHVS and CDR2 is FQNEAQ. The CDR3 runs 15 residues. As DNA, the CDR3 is TGTGCCAGCAGCTTAGTCCTAGCGGGATGGGAGACCCAGTACTTC. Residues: CASSLVLAGWETQYF.

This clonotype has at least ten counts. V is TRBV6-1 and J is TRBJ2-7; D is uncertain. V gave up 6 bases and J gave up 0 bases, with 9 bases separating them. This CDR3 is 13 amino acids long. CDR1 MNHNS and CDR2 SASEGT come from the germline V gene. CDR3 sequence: CASRRSSSYEQYV. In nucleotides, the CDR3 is TGTGCCAGCAGACGTAGCAGCTCCTACGAGCAGTACGTC.

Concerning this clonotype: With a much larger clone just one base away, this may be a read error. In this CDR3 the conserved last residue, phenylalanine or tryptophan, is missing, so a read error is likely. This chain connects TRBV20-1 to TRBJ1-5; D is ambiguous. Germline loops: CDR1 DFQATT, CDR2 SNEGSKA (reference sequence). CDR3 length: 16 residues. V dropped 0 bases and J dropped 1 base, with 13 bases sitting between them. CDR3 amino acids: CSAREEGGLSNQPQHS. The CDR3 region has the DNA TGCAGTGCTAGAGAAGAGGGAGGGTTAAGCAATCAGCCCCAGCATTCT.

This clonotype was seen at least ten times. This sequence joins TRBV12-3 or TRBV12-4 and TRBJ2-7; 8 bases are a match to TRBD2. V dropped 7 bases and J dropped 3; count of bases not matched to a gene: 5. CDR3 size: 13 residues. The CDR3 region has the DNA TGTGCCAGCACCCCGGGACTAGGCTACGAGCAGTACTTC. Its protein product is CASTPGLGYEQYF.

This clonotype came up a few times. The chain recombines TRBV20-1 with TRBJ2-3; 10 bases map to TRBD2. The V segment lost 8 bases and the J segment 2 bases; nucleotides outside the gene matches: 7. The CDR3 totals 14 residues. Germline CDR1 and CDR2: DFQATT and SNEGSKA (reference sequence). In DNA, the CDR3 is TGCAGTCCATTACTAGCGGGATCCACAGATACGCAGTATTTT. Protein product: CSPLLAGSTDTQYF.

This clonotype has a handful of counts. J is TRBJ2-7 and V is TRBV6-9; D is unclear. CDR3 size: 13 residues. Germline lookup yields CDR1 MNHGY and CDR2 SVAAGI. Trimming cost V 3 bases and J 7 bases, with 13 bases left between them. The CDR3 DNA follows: TGTGCCAGCAGTTACTCAAGGTCTCGGGAGCAGTACTTC. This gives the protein CASSYSRSREQYF.

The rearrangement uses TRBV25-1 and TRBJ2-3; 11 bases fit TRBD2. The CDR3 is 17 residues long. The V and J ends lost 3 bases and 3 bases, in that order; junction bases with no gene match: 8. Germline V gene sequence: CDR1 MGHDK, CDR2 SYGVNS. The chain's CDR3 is CASSDRGLAAGTDTQYF. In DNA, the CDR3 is TGTGCCAGCAGTGACCGGGGACTAGCGGCAGGAACAGATACGCAGTATTTT.

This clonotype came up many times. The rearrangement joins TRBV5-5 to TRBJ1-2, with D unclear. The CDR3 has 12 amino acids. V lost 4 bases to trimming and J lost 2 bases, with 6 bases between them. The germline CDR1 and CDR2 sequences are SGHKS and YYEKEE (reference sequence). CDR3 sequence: CASSQWNYGYTF. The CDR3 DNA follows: TGTGCCAGCAGCCAGTGGAACTATGGCTACACCTTC.